In its sample, the clone carrying this T cell receptor beta chain was seen a few times. Its antigen is still unknown. Germline V gene lookup returns CDR1 DFQATT and CDR2 SNEGSKA (reference sequence). With 3 bases clipped from V and 4 bases from J, the junction kept 13 bases outside the gene matches. CDR3 length equals 18 residues. For the second PCR, which ran for 7 to 11 cycles, a sample-barcoded 5' primer and a J-beta primer mix were used. One entry per CDR3 protein results from TCRdb running MiXCR on the 5' RACE reads. This table has 800,000 to 1,300,000 distinct CDR3 sequences, under 30% appearing once. These data come from a study of blood T cells in healthy people across ages. Study context: Template switching retrieved approximately one barcoded beta molecule for each two T cells. Study observations and caveats: Roughly linearly, TCR beta diversity per million T cells fell as age increased. Naive CD4+ cells and diversity were both higher in long-lived donors than in aged donors.

The same data also contributed to another study, on T cells of mothers and their children. That study adds: Thymic selection, a shaping force on TCR recombination output, acts similarly in related and unrelated pairs.

Sequencing was performed on blood. The genes are TRBV20-1 and TRBJ2-1; TRBD2 matches 12 bases. This TCR derives from a girl aged 2-10 years in good health. The CDR3 loop is CSASSRAAGLAGYNEQFF. For the CDR3, the DNA is TGCAGTGCTAGTTCTCGGGCGGCGGGACTAGCGGGTTACAATGAGCAGTTCTTC.